The entry that follows covers one TCR beta chain sequence. This sample was taken from a study of blood T cell repertoires in COVID-19. For the study at large: PBMCs, B-cell-depleted T cells, or T cells were the source of the cDNA or gDNA that made up the material.

Seattle's cohort entered during active infection and was followed longitudinally. This CDR3 spans 13 amino acids. Germline V gene data show CDR1 as SQVTM and CDR2 as ANQGSEA. V lost 7 bases to trimming and J lost 2 bases, with 14 bases between them. Clones were sequenced by immunoSEQ multiplex PCR, and TCRdb holds only the in-frame ones, with some missing. The profile shows a few hundred thousand clones, about 88% of them singletons. This TCR derives from a man over 45 with COVID-19, enrolled during active disease. Sample: peripheral blood. The chain links TRBV29-1 to TRBJ1-1, with D possibly TRBD1 on 5 matching bases. In DNA form, the CDR3 reads TGCAGCGGGGCCTGGGGGGGTAACACTGAAGCTTTCTTT. This encodes CSGAWGGNTEAFF. Full variable domain (remainder filled in from reference TRBV29-1 and TRBJ1-1): SAVISQKPSRDICQRGTSLTIQCQVDSQVTMMFWYRQQPGQSLTLIATANQGSEATYESGFVIDKFPISRPNLTFSTLTVSNMSPEDSSIYLCSGAWGGNTEAFFGQGTRLTVV.